Listed below are T cell receptor beta chains from one sample, sequenced in a study of T cell repertoires in cytomegalovirus infection. TCRdb fed the reads into MiXCR, producing one record per CDR3 protein. The sample records under 150,000 distinct CDR3 sequences, 20% to 30% being singletons. These receptors are not linked to any known antigen. Sequencing was performed on PBMCs, sequenced either directly or after in vitro stimulation (not recorded which). These receptors were obtained from a human donor in good health (CMV status not recorded). Some clones in this sample may be carry-over from other donors' samples. Each CDR3 is given with its conserved first and last residue. The D gene is left open where the match is weak. Clone size, where shown, is once, few, many, or a class for clones that have expanded.

TRBV6-4	-	TRBJ2-6	-	CASSARDSGANVLTF	TGTGCCAGCAGTGCCAGGGACTCTGGGGCCAACGTCCTGACTTTC
TRBV6-5	many	TRBJ2-1	TRBD2	CASSLASGSYEQFF	TGTGCCAGCAGTTTAGCAAGCGGGAGTTATGAGCAGTTCTTC
TRBV12-3/TRBV12-4	few	TRBJ2-3	-	CASSLLQSTDTQYF	TGTGCCAGCAGTTTGTTGCAGAGCACAGATACGCAGTATTTT
TRBV28	many	TRBJ2-1	-	CASSLRGLGYNEQFF	TGTGCCAGCAGTTTACGGGGGCTCGGCTACAATGAGCAGTTCTTC
TRBV6-6	many	TRBJ2-3	TRBD1	CASSPLSGGPDTQYF	TGTGCCAGCAGCCCCTTGTCAGGGGGCCCCGATACGCAGTATTTT
TRBV7-2	few	TRBJ2-2	TRBD1	CASSSAGTGGTGELFF	TGTGCCAGCAGCTCCGCCGGGACAGGGGGCACCGGGGAGCTGTTTTTT
TRBV19	-	TRBJ2-1	TRBD1	CASSPRTGGNEQFF	TGTGCCAGTAGTCCCAGGACAGGGGGCAATGAGCAGTTCTTC
TRBV7-8	many	TRBJ2-2	TRBD1	CASSLVTGGPANTGELFF	TGTGCCAGCAGCTTAGTAACAGGGGGCCCCGCGAACACCGGGGAGCTGTTTTTT
TRBV7-9	-	TRBJ2-1	TRBD2	CASSLSGRARNEQFF	TGTGCCAGCAGTCTTAGCGGGAGGGCCCGCAATGAGCAGTTCTTC
TRBV7-2	many	TRBJ2-7	-	CASSWPSGVQQYF	TGTGCCAGCAGCTGGCCTTCAGGGGTCCAGCAGTACTTC
TRBV7-2	-	TRBJ2-1	TRBD2	CASRIPSGDEQFF	TGTGCCAGCAGAATACCTAGCGGTGATGAGCAGTTCTTC
TRBV28	few	TRBJ2-1	-	CASSLSGGPRVFF	TGTGCCAGCAGTTTATCTGGAGGGCCCCGGGTGTTCTTC
TRBV28	few	TRBJ1-2	-	CASSLAAGEANYGYTF	TGTGCCAGCAGTTTAGCGGCAGGGGAAGCTAACTATGGCTACACCTTC
TRBV7-2	-	TRBJ2-3	-	CASGGHSTDTQYF	TGTGCCAGCGGCGGGCACTCCACAGATACGCAGTATTTT
TRBV2	many	TRBJ2-5	-	CASVQDHQETQYF	TGTGCCAGCGTCCAGGACCACCAAGAGACCCAGTACTTC
TRBV30	-	TRBJ1-5	-	CAWSFRQFNQPQHF	TGTGCCTGGAGTTTTCGGCAGTTCAATCAGCCCCAGCATTTT
TRBV28	few	TRBJ2-3	TRBD2	CASSFPLAPVGLVTDTQYF	TGTGCCAGCAGTTTCCCACTAGCGCCCGTGGGTTTGGTCACAGATACGCAGTATTTT
TRBV28	-	TRBJ1-1	TRBD1	CASSLPTGWGTEAFF	TGTGCCAGCAGTTTGCCGACAGGGTGGGGGACTGAAGCTTTCTTT
TRBV12-5	few	TRBJ1-3	TRBD1	CASGLGTGGTHTIYF	TGTGCTAGTGGTTTAGGGACAGGGGGCACACACACCATATATTTT
TRBV20-1	-	TRBJ2-5	TRBD2	CSASWSGKGETQYF	TGCAGTGCTAGTTGGAGCGGGAAGGGAGAGACCCAGTACTTC
TRBV4-1	many	TRBJ2-3	TRBD1	CASSQAGTGRTDTQYF	TGCGCCAGCAGCCAAGCTGGGACAGGGAGGACAGATACGCAGTATTTT
TRBV7-6	-	TRBJ2-3	-	CASSLGPSTQYF	TGTGCCAGCAGCTTAGGTCCTTCAACGCAGTATTTT
TRBV7-2	many	TRBJ1-2	TRBD1	CASSFAGQGSYGYTF	TGTGCCAGCAGCTTCGCCGGACAGGGCTCCTATGGCTACACCTTC
TRBV27	-	TRBJ1-5	-	CASSFARNQPQHF	TGTGCCAGCAGTTTTGCTCGAAATCAGCCCCAGCATTTT
TRBV7-8	few	TRBJ2-5	TRBD2	CASSLRDYRQETQYF	TGTGCCAGCAGCCTCCGGGACTATCGACAAGAGACCCAGTACTTC
TRBV12-3/TRBV12-4	many	TRBJ2-1	TRBD1	CASSYPPGTGELRSSYNEQFF	TGTGCCAGCAGTTACCCCCCCGGGACAGGGGAATTGAGGAGCTCCTACAATGAGCAGTTCTTC
TRBV6-1	few	TRBJ2-5	-	CASRSGNQETQYF	TGTGCCAGCAGGTCAGGGAACCAAGAGACCCAGTACTTC
TRBV4-1	-	TRBJ2-1	-	CASSQIDEQFF	TGCGCCAGCAGCCAAATTGATGAGCAGTTCTTC
TRBV29-1	-	TRBJ2-3	TRBD2	CSVEGLAGVLGLTDTQYF	TGCAGCGTTGAGGGTCTAGCGGGAGTCCTCGGCTTAACAGATACGCAGTATTTT
TRBV11-2	few	TRBJ2-1	TRBD2	CASSLDLLGLAGDNEQFF	TGTGCCAGCAGCTTGGACCTCCTCGGACTAGCGGGAGACAATGAGCAGTTCTTC
TRBV20-1	-	TRBJ2-7	TRBD2	CSARRAGGSYEQYF	TGCAGTGCTAGGAGAGCGGGAGGTTCCTACGAGCAGTACTTC
TRBV7-8	many	TRBJ1-2	-	CASSSRTSTGYPYGYTF	TGTGCCAGCAGCTCAAGGACTTCCACAGGTTACCCCTATGGCTACACCTTC
TRBV20-1	many	TRBJ2-1	TRBD2	CSAREVAGGGEQFF	TGCAGTGCCAGAGAAGTAGCGGGGGGGGGTGAGCAGTTCTTC
TRBV6-2/TRBV6-3	few	TRBJ1-5	-	CASRPPGEPQHF	TGTGCCAGTCGGCCCCCTGGGGAGCCCCAGCATTTT
TRBV19	-	TRBJ2-3	TRBD1	CASSVSRGSTQYF	TGTGCCAGTAGTGTGAGCAGGGGGTCTACGCAGTATTTT
TRBV24-1	few	TRBJ1-2	-	CATSDPGAGYTF	TGTGCCACCAGTGATCCAGGGGCTGGCTACACCTTC
TRBV29-1	once	TRBJ2-1	-	CSADQGYEQFF	TGCAGCGCTGATCAGGGTTATGAGCAGTTCTTC
TRBV6-5	few	TRBJ2-5	-	CASSFRPQETQYF	TGTGCCAGCAGTTTCAGACCACAAGAGACCCAGTACTTC
TRBV10-3	few	TRBJ1-5	-	CAISEGRVSQPQHF	TGTGCCATCAGTGAGGGCAGGGTCAGTCAGCCCCAGCATTTT
TRBV20-1	few	TRBJ2-2	TRBD2	CSATGTRGTGELFF	TGCAGTGCAACCGGGACTAGAGGTACCGGGGAGCTGTTTTTT
TRBV7-2	many	TRBJ1-4	-	CASSPSGGRGNEKLFF	TGTGCCAGCAGCCCCTCCGGGGGGCGGGGGAATGAAAAACTGTTTTTT
TRBV7-2	many	TRBJ1-2	-	CASSLDAGPYYGYTF	TGTGCCAGCAGCTTAGATGCAGGCCCCTACTATGGCTACACCTTC
TRBV7-2	many	TRBJ1-1	-	CASRGGSADTEAFF	TGTGCCAGCAGAGGGGGGAGCGCGGACACTGAAGCTTTCTTT
TRBV28	-	TRBJ2-1	-	CASSSRGEQFF	TGTGCCAGCAGTTCCAGGGGTGAGCAGTTCTTC
TRBV12-3/TRBV12-4	-	TRBJ1-5	TRBD1	CASRPQGVSNQPQHF	TGTGCCAGCCGGCCACAGGGGGTTTCCAATCAGCCCCAGCATTTT
TRBV12-5	few	TRBJ2-5	TRBD2	CASGLSVFVSAGGETQYF	TGTGCTAGTGGTTTGAGTGTATTTGTGTCAGCGGGAGGTGAGACCCAGTACTTC
TRBV28	-	TRBJ2-1	-	CASRTLEGSGSYNEQFF	TGTGCCAGCAGGACGCTAGAGGGGTCGGGCTCCTACAATGAGCAGTTCTTC
TRBV7-2	many	TRBJ1-1	-	CASSLETGFRAFF	TGTGCCAGCAGCTTAGAGACAGGCTTTAGAGCTTTCTTT
TRBV7-3	many	TRBJ2-3	-	CASSLTGGDTQYF	TGTGCCAGCAGCTTAACAGGAGGGGATACGCAGTATTTT
TRBV11-3	few	TRBJ2-6	TRBD2	CASSFRTSGNELSGANVLTF	TGTGCCAGCAGCTTCAGGACTAGCGGGAACGAACTTTCTGGGGCCAACGTCCTGACTTTC
TRBV6-2/TRBV6-3	-	TRBJ2-7	TRBD2	CASSYGSGGRSEQYF	TGTGCCAGCAGTTACGGGAGTGGCGGGAGGTCCGAGCAGTACTTC
TRBV7-9	few	TRBJ2-7	-	CASSPRAGYEQYF	TGTGCCAGCAGCCCTCGGGCGGGCTACGAGCAGTACTTC
TRBV6-1	many	TRBJ2-1	-	CASSGVWGAGSYNEQFF	TGTGCCAGCAGTGGGGTTTGGGGAGCCGGCTCCTACAATGAGCAGTTCTTC
TRBV28	-	TRBJ2-2	TRBD2	CASTFLSGLTNTGELFF	TGTGCCAGCACCTTTCTTTCGGGACTAACGAACACCGGGGAGCTGTTTTTT
TRBV29-1	few	TRBJ2-3	TRBD1	CSTPGQGVPRTDTQYF	TGCAGCACTCCGGGACAGGGTGTTCCGCGCACAGATACGCAGTATTTT
TRBV5-6	many	TRBJ2-1	-	CASSLAGPTNEQFF	TGTGCCAGCAGCTTGGCCGGGCCCACAAATGAGCAGTTCTTC
TRBV5-1	-	TRBJ1-1	-	CASSLVGLGDTEAFF	TGCGCCAGCAGCTTGGTAGGTCTTGGGGACACTGAAGCTTTCTTT
TRBV20-1	-	TRBJ2-3	-	CSASRDGNMDTQYF	TGCAGTGCTAGCCGGGATGGTAACATGGATACGCAGTATTTT
TRBV11-3	few	TRBJ2-3	-	CASSAEAWADTQYF	TGTGCCAGCAGCGCTGAAGCCTGGGCAGATACGCAGTATTTT
TRBV7-9	few	TRBJ2-1	-	CASSLLGQGQWQFF	TGTGCCAGCAGCCTCCTTGGGCAGGGTCAATGGCAGTTCTTC